This entry is about one T cell receptor beta chain. This sample was taken from a study of blood T cell repertoires in COVID-19. V was cut by 1 base and J by 2 bases, with 11 bases left in between. Germline CDR1 is SGHDN and CDR2 is FVKESK. This CDR3 contains 15 residues. Here immunoSEQ multiplex PCR was the method, and the copy in TCRdb shows in-frame clones only, minus some. Found here are approximately 210,000 clones, 87% of them singletons; the top ten hold less than 8%. Input material: PBMCs or T cells enriched from blood (not recorded which). V usage is TRBV14 and J usage is TRBJ2-5; tentatively, D is TRBD2 (6 bases). The origin of this receptor is a man aged 25 to 45 in a cohort exposed to, infected with or recovered from COVID-19 (not recorded which). CDR3 DNA: TGTGCCAGCAGCCAAGCCCCCGGGAGACAAGAGACCCAGTACTTC. The encoded protein is CASSQAPGRQETQYF.